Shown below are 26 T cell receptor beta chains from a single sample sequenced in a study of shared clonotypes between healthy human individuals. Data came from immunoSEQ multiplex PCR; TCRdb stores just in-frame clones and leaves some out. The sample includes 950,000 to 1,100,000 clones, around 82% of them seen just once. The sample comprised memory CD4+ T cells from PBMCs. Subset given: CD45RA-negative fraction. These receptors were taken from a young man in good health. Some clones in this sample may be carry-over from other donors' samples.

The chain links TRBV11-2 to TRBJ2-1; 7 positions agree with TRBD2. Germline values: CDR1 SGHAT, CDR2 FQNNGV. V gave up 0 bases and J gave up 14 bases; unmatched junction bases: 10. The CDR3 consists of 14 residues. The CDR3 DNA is TGTGCCAGCAGCTTAGATAGGAGCGGGGTCAGTGAGTTCTTC. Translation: CASSLDRSGVSEFF.

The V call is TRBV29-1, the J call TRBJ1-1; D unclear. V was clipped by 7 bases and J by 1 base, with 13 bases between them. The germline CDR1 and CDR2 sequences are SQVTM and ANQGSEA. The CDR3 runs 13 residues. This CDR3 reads CSADLDPNTEAFF. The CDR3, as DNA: TGCAGCGCCGATCTGGACCCGAACACTGAAGCTTTCTTT.

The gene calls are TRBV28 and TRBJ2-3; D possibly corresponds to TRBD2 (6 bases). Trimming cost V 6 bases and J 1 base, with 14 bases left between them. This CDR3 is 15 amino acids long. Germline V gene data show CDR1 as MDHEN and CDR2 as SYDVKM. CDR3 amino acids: CASSLGGSGTDTQYF. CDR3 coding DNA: TGTGCCAGCAGCCTCGGGGGTAGCGGCACAGATACGCAGTATTTT.

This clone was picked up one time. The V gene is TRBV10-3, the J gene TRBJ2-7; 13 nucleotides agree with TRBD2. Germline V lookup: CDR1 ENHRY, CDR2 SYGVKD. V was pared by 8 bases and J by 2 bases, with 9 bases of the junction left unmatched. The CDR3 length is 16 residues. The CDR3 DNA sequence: TGTGCCATCGGGGCGACTAGCGGGAGGACCGCCTACGAGCAGTACTTC. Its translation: CAIGATSGRTAYEQYF.

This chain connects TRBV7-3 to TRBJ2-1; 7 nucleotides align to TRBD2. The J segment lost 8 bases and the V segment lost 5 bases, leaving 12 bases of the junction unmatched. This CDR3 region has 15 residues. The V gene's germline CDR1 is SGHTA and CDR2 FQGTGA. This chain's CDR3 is CASSAGTTRGHEQFF. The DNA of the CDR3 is TGTGCCAGCAGCGCCGGGACTACCAGAGGGCATGAGCAGTTCTTC.

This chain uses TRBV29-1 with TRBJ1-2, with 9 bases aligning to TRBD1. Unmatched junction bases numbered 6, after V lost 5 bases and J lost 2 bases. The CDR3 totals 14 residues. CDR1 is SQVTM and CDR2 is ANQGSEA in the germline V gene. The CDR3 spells CSVLQGAGNYGYTF. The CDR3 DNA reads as TGCAGCGTTTTACAGGGGGCCGGGAACTATGGCTACACCTTC. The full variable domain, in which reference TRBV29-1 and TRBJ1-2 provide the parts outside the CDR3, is SAVISQKPSRDICQRGTSLTIQCQVDSQVTMMFWYRQQPGQSLTLIATANQGSEATYESGFVIDKFPISRPNLTFSTLTVSNMSPEDSSIYLCSVLQGAGNYGYTFGSGTRLTVV.

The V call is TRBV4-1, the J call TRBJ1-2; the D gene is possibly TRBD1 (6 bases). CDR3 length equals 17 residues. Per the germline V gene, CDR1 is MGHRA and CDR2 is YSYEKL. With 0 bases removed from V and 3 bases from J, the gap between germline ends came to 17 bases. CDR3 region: CASSQERAGGQDYGYTF. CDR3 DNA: TGCGCCAGCAGCCAAGAACGCGCCGGGGGGCAGGACTATGGCTACACCTTC.

CDR3 residues: CASSQDWGFQETQYF. The CDR3 nucleotides read TGCGCCAGCAGCCAAGATTGGGGGTTCCAAGAGACCCAGTACTTC. The chain links TRBV4-3 to TRBJ2-5; perhaps D is TRBD1 or TRBD2 (5 bases each). The CDR3 runs to 15 residues. CDR1 LGHNA and CDR2 YSLEER come from the germline V gene. Trimming pared 0 bases from V and 1 base from J, leaving 9 bases between.

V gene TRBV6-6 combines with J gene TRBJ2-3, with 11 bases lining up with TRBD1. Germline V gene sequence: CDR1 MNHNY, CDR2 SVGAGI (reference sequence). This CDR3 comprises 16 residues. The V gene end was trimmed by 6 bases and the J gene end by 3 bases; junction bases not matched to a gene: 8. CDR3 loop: CASRFGTGGRTDTQYF. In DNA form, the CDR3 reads TGTGCCAGCAGATTCGGGACAGGGGGTAGGACAGATACGCAGTATTTT.

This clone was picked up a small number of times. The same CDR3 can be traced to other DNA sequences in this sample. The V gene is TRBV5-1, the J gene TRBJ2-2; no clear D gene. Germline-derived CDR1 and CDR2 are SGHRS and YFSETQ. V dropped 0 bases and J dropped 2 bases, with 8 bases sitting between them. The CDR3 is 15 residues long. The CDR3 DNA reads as TGCGCCAGCAGCTTGGCCGTCGGCAACACCGGGGAGCTGTTTTTT. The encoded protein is CASSLAVGNTGELFF.

CDR3 sequence reads: CASSLGRVPISSYEQYF. The CDR3 DNA is TGCGCCAGCAGCTTGGGACGAGTCCCCATTTCCTCCTACGAGCAGTACTTC. V gene TRBV5-1 combines with J gene TRBJ2-7; D is undetermined. The V gene's germline CDR1 is SGHRS and CDR2 YFSETQ. Deletions cut 0 bases from V and 0 bases from J, with 16 bases between. The CDR3 is made up of 17 amino acids.

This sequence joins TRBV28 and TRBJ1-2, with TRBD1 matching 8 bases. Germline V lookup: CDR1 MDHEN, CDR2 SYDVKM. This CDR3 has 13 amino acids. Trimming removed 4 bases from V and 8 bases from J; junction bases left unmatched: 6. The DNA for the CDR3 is TGTGCCAGCAGTTCGACCAGGGGGCGGGGCTACACCTTC. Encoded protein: CASSSTRGRGYTF.

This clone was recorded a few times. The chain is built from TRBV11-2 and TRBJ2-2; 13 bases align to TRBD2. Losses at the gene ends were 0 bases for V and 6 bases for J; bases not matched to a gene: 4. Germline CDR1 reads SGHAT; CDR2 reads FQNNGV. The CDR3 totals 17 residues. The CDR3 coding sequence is TGTGCCAGCAGCTTAGAGGGACTAGCGGGATGGGCCGGGGAGCTGTTTTTT. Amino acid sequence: CASSLEGLAGWAGELFF. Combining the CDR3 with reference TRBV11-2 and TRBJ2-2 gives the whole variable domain EAGVAQSPRYKIIEKRQSVAFWCNPISGHATLYWYQQILGQGPKLLIQFQNNGVVDDSQLPKDRFSAERLKGVDSTLKIQPAKLEDSAVYLCASSLEGLAGWAGELFFGEGSRLTVL.

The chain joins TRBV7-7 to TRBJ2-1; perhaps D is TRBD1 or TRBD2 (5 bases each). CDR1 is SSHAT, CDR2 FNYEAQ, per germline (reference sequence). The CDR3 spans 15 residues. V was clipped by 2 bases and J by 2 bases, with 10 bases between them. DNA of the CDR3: TGTGCCAGCAGCTTAACCCGGGACCCCTACAATGAGCAGTTCTTC. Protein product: CASSLTRDPYNEQFF.

The CDR3 DNA follows: TGCGCCAGCAGCTCGGACAGGGCAGGGATAACTCAGCCCCAGCATTTT. It translates to CASSSDRAGITQPQHF. The chain is built from TRBV5-1 and TRBJ1-5, with 8 bases that match TRBD1. V lost 3 bases to trimming and J lost 6 bases; unmatched junction nucleotides: 11. This CDR3 spans 16 amino acids. The germline CDR1 and CDR2 sequences are SGHRS and YFSETQ. The entire variable domain, with the rest obtained from reference TRBV5-1 and TRBJ1-5, is as follows: KAGVTQTPRYLIKTRGQQVTLSCSPISGHRSVSWYQQTPGQGLQFLFEYFSETQRNKGNFPGRFSGRQFSNSRSEMNVSTLELGDSALYLCASSSDRAGITQPQHFGDGTRLSIL.

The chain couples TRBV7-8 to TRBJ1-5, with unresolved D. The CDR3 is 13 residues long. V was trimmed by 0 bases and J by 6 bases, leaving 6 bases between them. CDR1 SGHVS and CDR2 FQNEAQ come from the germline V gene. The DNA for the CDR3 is TGTGCCAGCAGCTTAGCGTATTTTCAGCCCCAGCATTTT. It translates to CASSLAYFQPQHF.

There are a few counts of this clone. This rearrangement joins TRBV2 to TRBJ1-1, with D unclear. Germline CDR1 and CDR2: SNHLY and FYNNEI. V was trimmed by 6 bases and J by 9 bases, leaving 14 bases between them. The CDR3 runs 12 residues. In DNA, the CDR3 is TGTGCCAGCAGGGAACAGAGCTCTAAAGCTTTCTTT. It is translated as CASREQSSKAFF.

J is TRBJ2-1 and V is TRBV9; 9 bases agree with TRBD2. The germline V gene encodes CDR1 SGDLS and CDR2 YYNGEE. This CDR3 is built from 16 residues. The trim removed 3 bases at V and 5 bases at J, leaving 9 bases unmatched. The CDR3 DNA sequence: TGTGCCAGCAGCGGGGGAGTGGTAGCGGGAGACAATGAGCAGTTCTTC. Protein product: CASSGGVVAGDNEQFF. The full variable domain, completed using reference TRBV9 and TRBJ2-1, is DSGVTQTPKHLITATGQRVTLRCSPRSGDLSVYWYQQSLDQGLQFLIQYYNGEERAKGNILERFSAQQFPDLHSELNLSSLELGDSALYFCASSGGVVAGDNEQFFGPGTRLTVL.

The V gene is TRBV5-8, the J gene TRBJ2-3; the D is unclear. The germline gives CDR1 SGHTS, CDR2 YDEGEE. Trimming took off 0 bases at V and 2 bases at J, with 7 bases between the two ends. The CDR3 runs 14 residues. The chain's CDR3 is CASSLAVATDTQYF. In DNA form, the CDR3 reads TGTGCCAGCAGCTTGGCCGTCGCCACAGATACGCAGTATTTT.

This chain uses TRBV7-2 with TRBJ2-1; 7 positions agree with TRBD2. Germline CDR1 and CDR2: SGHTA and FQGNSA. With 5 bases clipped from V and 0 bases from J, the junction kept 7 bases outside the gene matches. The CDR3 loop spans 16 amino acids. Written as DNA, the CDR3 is TGTGCCAGCAGCCTAAGGTCTAGCGGCTCCTACAATGAGCAGTTCTTC. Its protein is CASSLRSSGSYNEQFF.

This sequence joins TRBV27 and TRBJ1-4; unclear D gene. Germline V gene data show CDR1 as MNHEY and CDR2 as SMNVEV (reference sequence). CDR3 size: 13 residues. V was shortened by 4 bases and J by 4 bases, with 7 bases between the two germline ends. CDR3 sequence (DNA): TGTGCCAGCAGTTCATGGCTTAATGAAAAACTGTTTTTT. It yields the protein CASSSWLNEKLFF. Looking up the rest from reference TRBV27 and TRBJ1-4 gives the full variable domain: EAQVTQNPRYLITVTGKKLTVTCSQNMNHEYMSWYRQDPGLGLRQIYYSMNVEVTDKGDVPEGYKVSRKEKRNFPLILESPSPNQTSLYFCASSSWLNEKLFFGSGTQLSVL.

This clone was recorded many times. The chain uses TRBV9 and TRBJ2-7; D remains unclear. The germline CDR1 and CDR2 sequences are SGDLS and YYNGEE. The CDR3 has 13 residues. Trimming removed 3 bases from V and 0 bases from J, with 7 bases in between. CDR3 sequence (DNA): TGTGCCAGCAGCGCCGGCCTCTCCTACGAGCAGTACTTC. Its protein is CASSAGLSYEQYF. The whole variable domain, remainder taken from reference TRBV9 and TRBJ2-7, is DSGVTQTPKHLITATGQRVTLRCSPRSGDLSVYWYQQSLDQGLQFLIQYYNGEERAKGNILERFSAQQFPDLHSELNLSSLELGDSALYFCASSAGLSYEQYFGPGTRLTVT.

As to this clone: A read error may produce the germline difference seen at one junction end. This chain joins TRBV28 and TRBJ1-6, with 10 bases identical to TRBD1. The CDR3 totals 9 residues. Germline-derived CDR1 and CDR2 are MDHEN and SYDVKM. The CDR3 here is CASIKGQGF. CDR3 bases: TGTGCCAGCATTAAGGGACAGGGGTTT.

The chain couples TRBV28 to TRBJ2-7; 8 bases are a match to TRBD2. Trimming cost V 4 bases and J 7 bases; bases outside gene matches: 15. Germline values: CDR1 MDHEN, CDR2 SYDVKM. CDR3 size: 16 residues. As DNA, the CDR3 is TGTGCCAGCAGTTCCCAGGTCGGGGGGGATCCGATAGAGCAGTACTTC. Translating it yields CASSSQVGGDPIEQYF.

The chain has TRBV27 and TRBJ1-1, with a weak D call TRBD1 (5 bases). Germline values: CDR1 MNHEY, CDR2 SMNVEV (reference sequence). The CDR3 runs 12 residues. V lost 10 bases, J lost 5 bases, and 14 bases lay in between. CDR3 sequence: CATRRGVTEAFF. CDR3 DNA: TGTGCCACCAGGAGAGGGGTTACTGAAGCTTTCTTT.

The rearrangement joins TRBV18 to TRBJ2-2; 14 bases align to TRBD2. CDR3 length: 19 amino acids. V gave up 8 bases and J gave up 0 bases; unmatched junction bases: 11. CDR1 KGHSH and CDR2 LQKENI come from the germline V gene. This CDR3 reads CASPPAGLAGVSNTGELFF. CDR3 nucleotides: TGTGCCAGCCCCCCGGCGGGACTAGCGGGAGTCTCGAACACCGGGGAGCTGTTTTTT.